This entry features one T cell receptor (beta chain) sequence. Its antigen is currently not known. The record has no base qualities; no much larger clone is one base away. The data are from a study of technical replicates of blood from a handful of donors (dated 2017 in TCRdb). The V end gives up 2 bases and the J end 1 base, leaving 4 bases in the junction not matched to a gene. CDR1 SGHRS and CDR2 YFSETQ are derived from the germline V gene. The CDR3 starts with the cysteine, ends with the phenylalanine, and has 16 residues. The entry retains the CDR3 DNA only, 48 bases that are in frame from base 1. The receptor library was made with the immunoSEQ multiplex PCR assay. Entries here come from immuneACCESS through TCRdb and include only in-frame sequences with V and J called. Some clones fail to appear in such tables; in the studies checked, an unresolved V gene covers under half of the shortfall, and the cause of the remainder is unknown. Within this sample are some 13,000 clones, with roughly 80% of them counted one time only. The ten largest clones take up 14% to 15% of the sample.

Recombination linked TRBV5-1 to TRBJ2-5; 11 central nucleotides agree with TRBD2. The clonotype originates from a human donor in good health. The sample comprised PBMCs. The CDR3 in this case is CASSLLAGVAQETQYF. The nucleotides are TGCGCCAGCAGCTTACTAGCGGGAGTAGCCCAAGAGACCCAGTACTTC.